The rows below give T cell receptor beta chains drawn from one sample of a study of shared clonotypes between healthy human individuals. Data came from immunoSEQ multiplex PCR; TCRdb stores just in-frame clones and leaves some out. This table holds around 99,000 clones, 60% to 70% found once. Sequenced material: memory CD8+ T cells sorted from blood. These receptor sequences come from a man aged 30 to 45 in good health. The CDR3 runs from the conserved cysteine through the conserved F or W. D genes are given only for firm matches. The size of a clone is reported for some rows only, either as once, few or many, or as a class for expanded clones.

DNA	CDR3	size	D	V	J
TGCGCCACCAGGACTGGAACAAGCACAGATACGCAGTATTTT	CATRTGTSTDTQYF	few	-	TRBV10-2	TRBJ2-3
TGCGCCAGCAGCCAAGAGAGCCGGGTGGGCAGGGAGGAAAAACTGTTTTTT	CASSQESRVGREEKLFF	-	-	TRBV4-1	TRBJ1-4
TGCGCCAGCAGCTTGGGACCAAGCGGAGGGGAGCAGTACTTC	CASSLGPSGGEQYF	-	-	TRBV5-1	TRBJ2-7
TGTGCCAGCAGAGACAGGGTGGTGGATACGCAGTATTTT	CASRDRVVDTQYF	-	TRBD1	TRBV6-1	TRBJ2-3
TGTGCCAGTAGTATTATTAGCGAGATCACCGGGGAGCTGTTTTTT	CASSIISEITGELFF	-	-	TRBV19	TRBJ2-2
TGTGCCATCAGTGACGCAGGGAGGACTGAAGCTTTCTTT	CAISDAGRTEAFF	-	-	TRBV10-3	TRBJ1-1
TGTGCCAGCAGCTTAGAGGCTAGCGGAGGTAACAATGAGCAGTTCTTC	CASSLEASGGNNEQFF	few	TRBD2	TRBV7-6	TRBJ2-1
TGTGCCAGCAGCTTCCAGGGAGGGGGCATGAACACTGAAGCTTTCTTT	CASSFQGGGMNTEAFF	few	TRBD1	TRBV11-2	TRBJ1-1
TGTGCCATCAGTGAGATTTTATACGAGCAGTACTTC	CAISEILYEQYF	-	-	TRBV10-3	TRBJ2-7
TGCTACACAATTCGCACTGAAGCTTTCTTT	CYTIRTEAFF	-	-	TRBV21-1	TRBJ1-1
TGTGCCAGCAGCGTAGTCCCCGGGGAGCTGTTTTTT	CASSVVPGELFF	few	-	TRBV9	TRBJ2-2
TGTGCCAGCAGCGCTGGGGGGGGGACCACCCAGTACTTC	CASSAGGGTTQYF	few	TRBD2	TRBV9	TRBJ2-5
TGTGCCAGCAGCCAAGGACGTCGGGTTCGCCAAGAGACCCAGTACTTC	CASSQGRRVRQETQYF	-	-	TRBV14	TRBJ2-5
TGTGCCAGCAGCTTATGGTCGGGGAGGACGAACTATGGCTACACCTTC	CASSLWSGRTNYGYTF	once	-	TRBV11-2	TRBJ1-2
TGTGCCAGAGTCCACGAGCAGTACTTC	CARVHEQYF	-	-	TRBV6-4	TRBJ2-7
TGCAGCGCCTCGACGTACTCCTACGAGCAGTACTTC	CSASTYSYEQYF	-	-	TRBV29-1	TRBJ2-7